This T cell receptor (beta chain) came from a study of control samples from healthy donors and cancer patients. Clones were sequenced by immunoSEQ multiplex PCR, and TCRdb holds only the in-frame ones, with some missing. The profile covers around 130,000 clones, with just under 90% appearing a single time and roughly 7.8% taken by the ten largest. CDR3 length: 14 residues. V was trimmed by 5 bases and J by 0 bases, leaving 10 bases between them. Germline CDR1 and CDR2: MNHEY and SVGAGI. This clonotype was obtained from a man aged 45-65 years with head and neck cancer. The gene calls are TRBV6-5 and TRBJ2-5; D unclear. The sequenced sample consisted of PBMCs. In nucleotides, the CDR3 is TGTGCCAGCAGTCGGACCTCCTACCAAGAGACCCAGTACTTC. This codes for CASSRTSYQETQYF.